This T cell receptor (beta chain) was captured by sequencing in a study of CD8+CD57+ T cells in acquired aplastic anemia. Study-level background: The DNA of sorted CD4+ and CD8+ cells averaged about 3 ug. Points from the study as a whole: Between patients and controls, around 27 CD8+ CDR3 sequences were found in common.

CD8+CD57+ cell expansion had been shown by flow cytometry in patients chosen for sequencing. Everyone among the patients had severe acquired aplastic anemia. Germline assignment: CDR1 LNHDA and CDR2 SQIVND (reference sequence). The CDR3 has 15 residues. The V and J ends lost 6 bases and 0 bases respectively, with 12 bases between them. Using genomic DNA as the template, TCR beta VDJ and CDR3 profiling was carried out. TCRdb itself ran the reads through MiXCR, one entry per CDR3 protein. The sample lists about 120,000 distinct CDR3 sequences, under 65% occurring once. Concerning this clonotype itself: Antigen unknown.

This sequence joins TRBV19 and TRBJ1-3; D is unclear. Sequencing used sorted CD4+, CD8+, or CD8+CD57+ T cells (not recorded which) from PBMCs. The sequence was obtained from a human donor with aplastic anemia. CDR3 nucleotide sequence: TGTGCCAGTAGGGCTCTGGGAAGCTCTGGAAACACCATATATTTT. Its protein product is CASRALGSSGNTIYF. The full variable domain, with the rest looked up from reference TRBV19 and TRBJ1-3, is DGGITQSPKYLFRKEGQNVTLSCEQNLNHDAMYWYRQDPGQGLRLIYYSQIVNDFQKGDIAEGYSVSREKKESFPLTVTSAQKNPTAFYLCASRALGSSGNTIYFGEGSWLTVV.